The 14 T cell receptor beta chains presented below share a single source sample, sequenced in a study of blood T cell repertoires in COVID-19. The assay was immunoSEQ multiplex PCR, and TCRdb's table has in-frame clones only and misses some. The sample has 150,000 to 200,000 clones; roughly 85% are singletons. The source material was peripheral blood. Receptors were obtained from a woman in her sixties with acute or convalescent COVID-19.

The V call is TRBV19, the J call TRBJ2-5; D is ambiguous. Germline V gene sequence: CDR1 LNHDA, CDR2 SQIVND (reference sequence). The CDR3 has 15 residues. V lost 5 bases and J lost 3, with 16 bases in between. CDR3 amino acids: CASSDSVRSKETQYF. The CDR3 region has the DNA TGTGCCAGTAGTGACTCTGTGCGGAGCAAAGAGACCCAGTACTTC.

Here the CDR3 DNA reads TGTGCCAGTAGTGTTACCCAGGGCTATGGCTACACCTTC. Its protein is CASSVTQGYGYTF. The chain couples TRBV19 to TRBJ1-2; D possibly corresponds to TRBD1 (5 bases). V was pared by 5 bases and J by 4 bases, with 11 bases between. The CDR3 contains 13 residues. Germline assignment: CDR1 LNHDA and CDR2 SQIVND (reference sequence).

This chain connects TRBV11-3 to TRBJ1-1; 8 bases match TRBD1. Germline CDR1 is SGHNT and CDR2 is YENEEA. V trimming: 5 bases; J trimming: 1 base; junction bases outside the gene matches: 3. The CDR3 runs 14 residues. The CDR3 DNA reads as TGTGCCAGCAGCCTTGGACAGGGGAACACTGAAGCTTTCTTT. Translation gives CASSLGQGNTEAFF. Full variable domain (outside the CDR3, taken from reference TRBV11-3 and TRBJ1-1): EAGVVQSPRYKIIEKKQPVAFWCNPISGHNTLYWYLQNLGQGPELLIRYENEEAVDDSQLPKDRFSAERLKGVDSTLKIQPAELGDSAVYLCASSLGQGNTEAFFGQGTRLTVV.

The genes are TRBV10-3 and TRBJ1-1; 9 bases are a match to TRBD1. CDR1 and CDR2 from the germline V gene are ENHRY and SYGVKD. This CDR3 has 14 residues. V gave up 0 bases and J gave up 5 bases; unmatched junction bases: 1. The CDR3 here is CAISESDRGTEAFF. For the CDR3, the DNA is TGTGCCATCAGTGAGTCAGACAGGGGGACTGAAGCTTTCTTT.

This CDR3 is CASSPNPKETQYF. The DNA of the CDR3 is TGTGCCAGCAGCCCGAACCCTAAAGAGACCCAGTACTTC. The chain combines TRBV5-4 with TRBJ2-5; D remains unclear. In germline, CDR1 is SGHNT, CDR2 YYREEE (reference sequence). The CDR3 has 13 residues. The V end lost 4 bases, the J end lost 3 bases, and 10 bases lay between the germline ends.

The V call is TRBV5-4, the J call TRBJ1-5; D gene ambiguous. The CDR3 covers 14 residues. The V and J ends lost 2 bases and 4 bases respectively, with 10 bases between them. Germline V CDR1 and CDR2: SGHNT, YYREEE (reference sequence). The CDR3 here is CASSFRRTNQPQHF. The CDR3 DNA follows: TGTGCCAGCAGCTTTCGACGGACTAATCAGCCCCAGCATTTT.

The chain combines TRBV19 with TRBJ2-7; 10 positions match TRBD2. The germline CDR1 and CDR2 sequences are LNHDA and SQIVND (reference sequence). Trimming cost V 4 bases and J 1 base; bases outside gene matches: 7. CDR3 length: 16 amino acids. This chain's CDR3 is CASSTGSGRVSYEQYF. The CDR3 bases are TGTGCCAGTAGTACCGGAAGCGGGAGGGTATCCTACGAGCAGTACTTC.

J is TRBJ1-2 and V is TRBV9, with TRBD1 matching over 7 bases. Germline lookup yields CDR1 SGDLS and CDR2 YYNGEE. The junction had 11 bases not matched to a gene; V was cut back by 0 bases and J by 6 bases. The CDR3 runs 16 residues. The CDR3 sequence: CASSVAPDREPNGYTF. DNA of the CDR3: TGTGCCAGCAGCGTAGCCCCCGACAGGGAGCCAAATGGCTACACCTTC.

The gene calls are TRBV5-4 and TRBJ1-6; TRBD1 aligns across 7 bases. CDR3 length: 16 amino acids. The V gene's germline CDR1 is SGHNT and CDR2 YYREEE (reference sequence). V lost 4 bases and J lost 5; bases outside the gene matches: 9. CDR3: CASSTHPTGDNSPLHF. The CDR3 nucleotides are TGTGCCAGCAGCACTCACCCTACAGGGGATAATTCACCCCTCCACTTT. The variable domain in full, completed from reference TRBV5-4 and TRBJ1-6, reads ETGVTQSPTHLIKTRGQQVTLRCSSQSGHNTVSWYQQALGQGPQFIFQYYREEENGRGNFPPRFSGLQFPNYSSELNVNALELDDSALYLCASSTHPTGDNSPLHFGNGTRLTVT.

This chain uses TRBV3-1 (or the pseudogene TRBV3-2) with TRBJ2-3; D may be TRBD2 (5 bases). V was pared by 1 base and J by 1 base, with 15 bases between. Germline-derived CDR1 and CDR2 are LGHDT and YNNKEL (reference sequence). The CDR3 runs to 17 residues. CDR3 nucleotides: TGTGCCAGCAGCCAAGGTCAAAGGATGGGAGGCACAGATACGCAGTATTTT. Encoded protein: CASSQGQRMGGTDTQYF.

The CDR3 is CASRVGQGAYNEQFF. CDR3 DNA: TGCGCCAGCAGAGTCGGGCAGGGGGCCTACAATGAGCAGTTCTTC. This rearrangement joins TRBV5-1 to TRBJ2-1; 7 bases are a match to TRBD1. Germline CDR1 and CDR2: SGHRS and YFSETQ. J was trimmed by 2 bases and V by 5 bases; bases with no gene match: 7. This CDR3 spans 15 amino acids.

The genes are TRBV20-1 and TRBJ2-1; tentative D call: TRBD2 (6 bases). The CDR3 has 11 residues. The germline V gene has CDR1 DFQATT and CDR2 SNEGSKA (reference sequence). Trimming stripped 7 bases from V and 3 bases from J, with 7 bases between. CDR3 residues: CSVADYNEQFF. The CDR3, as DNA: TGCAGTGTAGCGGACTACAATGAGCAGTTCTTC.

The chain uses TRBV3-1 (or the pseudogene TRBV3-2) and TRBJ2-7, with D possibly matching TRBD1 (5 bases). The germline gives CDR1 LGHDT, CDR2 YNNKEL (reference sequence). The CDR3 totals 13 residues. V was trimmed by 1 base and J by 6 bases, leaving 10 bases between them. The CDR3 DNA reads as TGTGCCAGCAGCCAAGTAGGGGCTGGCGAGCAGTACTTC. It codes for CASSQVGAGEQYF.

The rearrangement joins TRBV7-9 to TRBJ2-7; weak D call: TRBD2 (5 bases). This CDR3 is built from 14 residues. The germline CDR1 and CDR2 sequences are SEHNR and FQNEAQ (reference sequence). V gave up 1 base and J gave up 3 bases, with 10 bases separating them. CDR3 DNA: TGTGCCAGCAGCTTAGAGGTGGCGGGCTACGAGCAGTACTTC. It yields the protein CASSLEVAGYEQYF. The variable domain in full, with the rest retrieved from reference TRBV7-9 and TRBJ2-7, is DTGVSQNPRHKITKRGQNVTFRCDPISEHNRLYWYRQTLGQGPEFLTYFQNEAQLEKSRLLSDRFSAERPKGSFSTLEIQRTEQGDSAMYLCASSLEVAGYEQYFGPGTRLTVT.